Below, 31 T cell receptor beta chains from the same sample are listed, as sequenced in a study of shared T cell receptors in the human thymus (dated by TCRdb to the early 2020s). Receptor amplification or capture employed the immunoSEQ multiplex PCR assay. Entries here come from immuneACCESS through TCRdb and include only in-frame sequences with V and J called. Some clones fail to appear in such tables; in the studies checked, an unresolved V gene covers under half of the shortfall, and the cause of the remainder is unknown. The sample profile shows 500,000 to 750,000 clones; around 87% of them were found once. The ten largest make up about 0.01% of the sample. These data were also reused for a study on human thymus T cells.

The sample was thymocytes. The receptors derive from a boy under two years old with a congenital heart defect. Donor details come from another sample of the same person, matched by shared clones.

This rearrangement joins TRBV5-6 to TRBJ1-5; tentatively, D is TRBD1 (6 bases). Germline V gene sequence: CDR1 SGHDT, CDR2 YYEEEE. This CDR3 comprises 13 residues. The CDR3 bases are TGTGCGGAGAGGGGGATCGGCAATCAGCCCCAGCATTTT. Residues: CAERGIGNQPQHF.

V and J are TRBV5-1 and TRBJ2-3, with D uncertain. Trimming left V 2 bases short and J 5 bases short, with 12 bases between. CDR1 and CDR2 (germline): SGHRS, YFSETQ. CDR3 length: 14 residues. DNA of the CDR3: TGCGCCAGCAGCTTCCCGTTCCTAGGAGATACGCAGTATTTT. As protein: CASSFPFLGDTQYF. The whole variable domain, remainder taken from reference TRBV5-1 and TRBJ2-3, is KAGVTQTPRYLIKTRGQQVTLSCSPISGHRSVSWYQQTPGQGLQFLFEYFSETQRNKGNFPGRFSGRQFSNSRSEMNVSTLELGDSALYLCASSFPFLGDTQYFGPGTRLTVL.

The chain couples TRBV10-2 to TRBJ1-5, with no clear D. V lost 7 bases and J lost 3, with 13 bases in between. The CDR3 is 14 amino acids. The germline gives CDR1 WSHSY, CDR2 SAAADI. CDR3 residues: CASTPGHSNQPQHF. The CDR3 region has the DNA TGCGCCAGCACCCCTGGGCACTCCAATCAGCCCCAGCATTTT.

CDR3 coding DNA: TGTGCCAGCAACCCCCAGGGGGCAAGGGGCATTCAGTACTTC. This encodes CASNPQGARGIQYF. This chain joins TRBV28 and TRBJ2-4, with 8 bases matching TRBD1. This CDR3 contains 14 residues. Germline V lookup: CDR1 MDHEN, CDR2 SYDVKM. The junction had 11 bases not matched to a gene; V was cut back by 7 bases and J by 9 bases.

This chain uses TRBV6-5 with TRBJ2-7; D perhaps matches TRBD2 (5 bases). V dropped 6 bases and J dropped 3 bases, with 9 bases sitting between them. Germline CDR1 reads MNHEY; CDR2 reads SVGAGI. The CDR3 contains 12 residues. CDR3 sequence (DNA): TGTGCCAGCAGGGGAGTCCGCTACGAGCAGTACTTC. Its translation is CASRGVRYEQYF.

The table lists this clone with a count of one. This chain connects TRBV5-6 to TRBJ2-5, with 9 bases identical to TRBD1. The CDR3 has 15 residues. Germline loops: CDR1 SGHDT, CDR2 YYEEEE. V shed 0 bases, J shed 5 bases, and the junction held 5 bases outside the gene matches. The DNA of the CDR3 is TGTGCCAGCAGCTTGGCGTACAGGGGGCTCGAGACCCAGTACTTC. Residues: CASSLAYRGLETQYF.

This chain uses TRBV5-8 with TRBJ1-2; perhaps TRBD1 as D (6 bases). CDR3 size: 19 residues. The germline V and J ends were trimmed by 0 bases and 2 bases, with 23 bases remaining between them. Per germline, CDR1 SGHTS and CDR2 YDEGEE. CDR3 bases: TGTGCCAGCAGCTTGGGGACAGTGGGATCGGAGCAAGACAACTATGGCTACACCTTC. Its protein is CASSLGTVGSEQDNYGYTF.

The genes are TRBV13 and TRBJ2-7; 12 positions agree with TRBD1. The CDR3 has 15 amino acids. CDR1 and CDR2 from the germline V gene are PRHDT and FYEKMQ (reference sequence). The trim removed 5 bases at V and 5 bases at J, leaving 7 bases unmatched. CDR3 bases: TGTGCCAGCAGCCCTTCCGGGACAGGGGGCCACGAGCAGTACTTC. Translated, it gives CASSPSGTGGHEQYF.

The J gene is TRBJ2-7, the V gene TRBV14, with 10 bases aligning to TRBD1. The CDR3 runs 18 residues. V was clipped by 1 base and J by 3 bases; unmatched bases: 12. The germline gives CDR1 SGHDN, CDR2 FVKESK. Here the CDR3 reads CASSQGLRQGAPYYEQYF. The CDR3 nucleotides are TGTGCCAGCAGCCAAGGCCTGAGACAGGGGGCCCCATACTACGAGCAGTACTTC.

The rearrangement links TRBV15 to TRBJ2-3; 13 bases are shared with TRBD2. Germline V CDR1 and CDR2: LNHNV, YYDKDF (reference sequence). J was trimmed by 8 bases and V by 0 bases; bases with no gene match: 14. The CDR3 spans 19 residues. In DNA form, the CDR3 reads TGTGCCACCAGCAGAGATAGGCGGACTAGCGGGAGCGTGGGGGGTACGCAGTATTTT. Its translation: CATSRDRRTSGSVGGTQYF.

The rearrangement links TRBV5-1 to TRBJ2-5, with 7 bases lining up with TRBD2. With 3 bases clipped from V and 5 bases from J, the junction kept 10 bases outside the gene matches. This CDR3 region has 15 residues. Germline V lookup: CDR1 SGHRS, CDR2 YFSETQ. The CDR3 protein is CASSWSGGIGETQYF. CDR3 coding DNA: TGCGCCAGCAGCTGGTCCGGGGGGATCGGGGAGACCCAGTACTTC.

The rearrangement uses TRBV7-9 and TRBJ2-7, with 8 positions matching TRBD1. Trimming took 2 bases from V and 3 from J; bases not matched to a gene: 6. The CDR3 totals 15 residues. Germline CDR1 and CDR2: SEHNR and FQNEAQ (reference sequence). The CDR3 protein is CASSLSTGDCYEQYF. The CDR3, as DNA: TGTGCCAGCAGCTTATCGACAGGGGATTGCTACGAGCAGTACTTC.

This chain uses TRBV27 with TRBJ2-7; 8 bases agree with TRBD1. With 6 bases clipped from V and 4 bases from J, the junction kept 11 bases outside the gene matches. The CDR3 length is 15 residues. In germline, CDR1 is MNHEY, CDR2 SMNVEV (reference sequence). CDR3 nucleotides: TGTGCCAGCAGCCCCGGTGCCAGGGGGCTTTACGAGCAGTACTTC. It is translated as CASSPGARGLYEQYF.

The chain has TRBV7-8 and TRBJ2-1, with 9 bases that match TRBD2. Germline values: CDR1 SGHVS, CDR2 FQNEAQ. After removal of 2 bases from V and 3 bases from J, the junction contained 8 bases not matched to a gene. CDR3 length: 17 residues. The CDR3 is CASSLRIAGVLYNEQFF. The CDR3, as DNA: TGTGCCAGCAGCTTAAGAATAGCGGGAGTTCTCTACAATGAGCAGTTCTTC.

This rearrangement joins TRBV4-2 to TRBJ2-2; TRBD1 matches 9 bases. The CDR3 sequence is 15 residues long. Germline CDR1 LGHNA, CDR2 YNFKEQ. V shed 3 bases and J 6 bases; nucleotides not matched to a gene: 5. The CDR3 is CASSQRDREAGELFF. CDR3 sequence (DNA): TGTGCCAGCAGCCAGAGGGACAGGGAGGCCGGGGAGCTGTTTTTT.

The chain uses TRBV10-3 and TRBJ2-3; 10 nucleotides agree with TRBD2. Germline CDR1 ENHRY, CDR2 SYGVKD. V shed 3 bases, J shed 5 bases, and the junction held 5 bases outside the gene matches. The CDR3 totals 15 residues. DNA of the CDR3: TGTGCCATCAGTGACCTAGCGGGAGACGGAGATACGCAGTATTTT. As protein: CAISDLAGDGDTQYF.

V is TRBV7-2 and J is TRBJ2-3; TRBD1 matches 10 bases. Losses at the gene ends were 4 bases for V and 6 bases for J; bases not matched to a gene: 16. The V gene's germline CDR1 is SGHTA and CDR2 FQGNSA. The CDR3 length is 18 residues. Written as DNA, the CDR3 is TGTGCCAGCAGCTCGCCCTGCCGGGACAGGGGACAGGCGGATACGCAGTATTTT. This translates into CASSSPCRDRGQADTQYF. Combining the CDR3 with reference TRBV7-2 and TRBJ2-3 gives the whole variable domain GAGVSQSPSNKVTEKGKDVELRCDPISGHTALYWYRQSLGQGLEFLIYFQGNSAPDKSGLPSDRFSAERTGGSVSTLTIQRTQQEDSAVYLCASSSPCRDRGQADTQYFGPGTRLTVL.

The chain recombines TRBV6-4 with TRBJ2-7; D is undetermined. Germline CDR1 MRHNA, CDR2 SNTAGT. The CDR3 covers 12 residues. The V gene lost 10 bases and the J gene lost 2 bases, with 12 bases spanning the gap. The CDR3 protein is CAIQQWAYEQYF. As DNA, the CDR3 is TGTGCCATTCAACAGTGGGCCTACGAGCAGTACTTC.

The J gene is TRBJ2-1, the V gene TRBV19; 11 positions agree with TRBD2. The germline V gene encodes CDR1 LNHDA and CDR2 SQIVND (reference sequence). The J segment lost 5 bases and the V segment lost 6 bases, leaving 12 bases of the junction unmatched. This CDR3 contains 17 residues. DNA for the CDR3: TGTGCCAGTAGCCAACTTACAACTAGCGGGAGAGACAATGAGCAGTTCTTC. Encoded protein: CASSQLTTSGRDNEQFF.

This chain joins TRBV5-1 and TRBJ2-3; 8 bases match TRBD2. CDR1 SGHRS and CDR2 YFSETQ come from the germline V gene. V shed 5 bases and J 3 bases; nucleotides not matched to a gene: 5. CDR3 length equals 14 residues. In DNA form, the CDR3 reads TGCGCCAGCAGGAGACTAGCGTGGACAGATACGCAGTATTTT. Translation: CASRRLAWTDTQYF.

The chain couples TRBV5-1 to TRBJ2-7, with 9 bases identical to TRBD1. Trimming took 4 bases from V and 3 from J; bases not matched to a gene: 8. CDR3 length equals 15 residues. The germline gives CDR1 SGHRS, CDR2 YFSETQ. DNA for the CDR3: TGCGCCAGCAGCGTACGGACAGGGGAAATCTACGAGCAGTACTTC. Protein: CASSVRTGEIYEQYF. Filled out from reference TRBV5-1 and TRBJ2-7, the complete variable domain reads KAGVTQTPRYLIKTRGQQVTLSCSPISGHRSVSWYQQTPGQGLQFLFEYFSETQRNKGNFPGRFSGRQFSNSRSEMNVSTLELGDSALYLCASSVRTGEIYEQYFGPGTRLTVT.

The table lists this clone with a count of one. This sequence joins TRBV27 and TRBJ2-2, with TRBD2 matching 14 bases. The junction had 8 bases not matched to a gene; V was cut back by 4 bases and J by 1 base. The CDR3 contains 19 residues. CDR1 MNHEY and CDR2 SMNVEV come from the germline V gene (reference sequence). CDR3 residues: CASSSTTSGRVMNTGELFF. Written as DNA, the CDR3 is TGTGCCAGCAGTTCCACGACTAGCGGGAGGGTAATGAACACCGGGGAGCTGTTTTTT.

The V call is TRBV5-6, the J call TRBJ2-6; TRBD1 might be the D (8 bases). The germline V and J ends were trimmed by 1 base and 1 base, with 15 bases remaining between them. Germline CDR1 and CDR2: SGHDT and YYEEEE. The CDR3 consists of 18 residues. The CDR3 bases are TGTGCCAGCAGCTTGCTCGACAGGGGAGGGTCTGGGGCCAACGTCCTGACTTTC. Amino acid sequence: CASSLLDRGGSGANVLTF.

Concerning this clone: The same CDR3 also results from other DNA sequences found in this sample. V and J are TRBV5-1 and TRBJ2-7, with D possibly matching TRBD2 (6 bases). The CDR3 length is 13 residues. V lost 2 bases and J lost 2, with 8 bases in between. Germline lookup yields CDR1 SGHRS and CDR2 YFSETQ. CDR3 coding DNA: TGCGCCAGCAGCTTTGGAGGGACCTACGAGCAGTACTTC. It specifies CASSFGGTYEQYF.

The CDR3 is CASSEASLRGSQETQYF. DNA of the CDR3: TGTGCCAGCAGTGAAGCTAGCCTGCGGGGAAGCCAAGAGACCCAGTACTTC. The chain uses TRBV6-1 and TRBJ2-5; the D gene is possibly TRBD2 (6 bases). The V gene's germline CDR1 is MNHNS and CDR2 SASEGT. The germline V and J ends were trimmed by 0 bases and 1 base, with 15 bases remaining between them. The CDR3 spans 17 residues.

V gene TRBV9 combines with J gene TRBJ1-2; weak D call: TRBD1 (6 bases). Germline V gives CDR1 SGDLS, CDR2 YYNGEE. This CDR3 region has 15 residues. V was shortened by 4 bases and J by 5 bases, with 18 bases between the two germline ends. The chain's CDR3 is CASSIRPGHIYGYTF. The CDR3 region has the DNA TGTGCCAGCAGCATTCGACCGGGACACATTTATGGCTACACCTTC.

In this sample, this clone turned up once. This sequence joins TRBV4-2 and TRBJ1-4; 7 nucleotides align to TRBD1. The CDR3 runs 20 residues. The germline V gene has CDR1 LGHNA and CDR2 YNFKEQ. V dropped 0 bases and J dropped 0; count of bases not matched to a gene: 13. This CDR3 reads CASSQDPRVGDSATNEKLFF. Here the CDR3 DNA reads TGTGCCAGCAGCCAAGATCCGCGGGTCGGGGACAGTGCAACTAATGAAAAACTGTTTTTT.

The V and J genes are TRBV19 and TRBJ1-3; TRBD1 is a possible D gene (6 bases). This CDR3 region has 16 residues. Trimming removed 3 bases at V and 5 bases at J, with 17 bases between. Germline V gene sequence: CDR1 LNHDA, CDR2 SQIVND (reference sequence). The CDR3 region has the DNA TGTGCCAGTAGTATCCCGGGACACCACGCCAGAAACACCATATATTTT. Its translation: CASSIPGHHARNTIYF.

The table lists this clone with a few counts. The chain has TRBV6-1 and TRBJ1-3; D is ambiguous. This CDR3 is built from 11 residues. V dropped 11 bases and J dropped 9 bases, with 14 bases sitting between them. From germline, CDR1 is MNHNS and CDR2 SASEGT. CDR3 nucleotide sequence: TGTGCCTCCGAATCCCCCGGCACCATATATTTT. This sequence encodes CASESPGTIYF.

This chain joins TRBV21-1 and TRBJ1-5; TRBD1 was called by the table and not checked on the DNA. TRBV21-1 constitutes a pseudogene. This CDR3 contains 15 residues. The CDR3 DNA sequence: TGTGCCAGCGCCCTCGAGACAGGGGACAATCAGCCCCAGCATTTT. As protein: CASALETGDNQPQHF.

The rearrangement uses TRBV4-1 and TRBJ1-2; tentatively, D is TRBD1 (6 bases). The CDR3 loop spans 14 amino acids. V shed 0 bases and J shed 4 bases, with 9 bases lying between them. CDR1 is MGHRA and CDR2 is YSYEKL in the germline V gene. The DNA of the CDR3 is TGCGCCAGCAGCCAAGAGGGGGGGGCCTATGGCTACACCTTC. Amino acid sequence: CASSQEGGAYGYTF.